This record covers a single T cell receptor (beta chain). The antigen is undetermined. The sample is drawn from a study of cytomegalovirus exposure and HLA in healthy donors. Study-wide context: Earlier, 90 million to 140 million unique TCR beta sequences were recovered from about 170 million T cells by an analysis.

Study outcomes and limitations: Prediction of most subjects' HLA-A and HLA-B alleles by TCR beta sequences was reportedly accurate. With DRB1 most and HLA-C fewest, TCR association rates differed between HLA loci in a later analysis. Cytomegalovirus association was listed for 150 or so TCR beta chains.

The primer mix had 60 Vbeta and 13 Jbeta primers. The table came from immunoSEQ multiplex PCR; TCRdb's copy has only in-frame clones and leaves some out. The sample includes roughly 120,000 clones, 70% to 75% seen only once; the top ten take roughly 1.6%. V dropped 4 bases and J dropped 2; count of bases not matched to a gene: 5. Germline V gene lookup returns CDR1 SGHRS and CDR2 YFSETQ. The CDR3 is 14 residues long. The sequence derives from a woman aged 18-29 years in good health and CMV-seronegative. Sequenced input: PBMCs. The chain links TRBV5-1 to TRBJ1-1; 7 bases match TRBD1. Here the CDR3 DNA reads TGCGCCAGCAGCCCCGGGACAGCCAACACTGAAGCTTTCTTT. Translating it yields CASSPGTANTEAFF. The full variable domain, with the rest looked up from reference TRBV5-1 and TRBJ1-1, is KAGVTQTPRYLIKTRGQQVTLSCSPISGHRSVSWYQQTPGQGLQFLFEYFSETQRNKGNFPGRFSGRQFSNSRSEMNVSTLELGDSALYLCASSPGTANTEAFFGQGTRLTVV.